This is a list of T cell receptor beta chains from one sample in a study of blood T cell repertoires in COVID-19. Using immunoSEQ multiplex PCR, the repertoire was profiled, and TCRdb retains in-frame clones only, with some absent. Among 65,000 to 85,000 clones, about 87% were seen once, and the ten largest hold 2% to 2.5%. Sequenced input: peripheral blood. The receptors here all came from a human donor in a cohort sampled during active COVID-19. Each CDR3 is given with its conserved first and last residue. A D gene is named only where the DNA matches it firmly. Clone size is stated in some rows and not others, as once, few, many or a class when expanded.

TRBD2 TRBJ2-1 TRBV24-1 - CATSDPTSGSSEQFF TGTGCCACCAGTGACCCCACTAGCGGGAGTAGTGAGCAGTTCTTC
- TRBJ1-1 TRBV30 - CAWSFRQVLNTEAFF TGTGCCTGGTCTTTTCGTCAGGTTCTAAACACTGAAGCTTTCTTT
TRBD2 TRBJ2-1 TRBV7-9 - CASSGTSGSSYNEQFF TGTGCCAGCAGCGGAACTAGCGGGAGTTCCTACAATGAGCAGTTCTTC
TRBD2 TRBJ2-1 TRBV5-4 - CASSLGGSGRGNEQFF TGTGCCAGCAGCTTGGGGGGTAGCGGGAGGGGCAATGAGCAGTTCTTC
- TRBJ2-3 TRBV28 - CASSQGGPTDTQYF TGTGCCAGCAGCCAAGGAGGACCTACAGATACGCAGTATTTT
- TRBJ2-7 TRBV19 - CASSIQGRVYEQYF TGTGCCAGTAGTATACAGGGGAGGGTCTACGAGCAGTACTTC
TRBD1 TRBJ1-4 TRBV3-1/TRBV3-2 - CASSQGTGGVNEKLFF TGTGCCAGCAGCCAGGGGACAGGGGGCGTTAATGAAAAACTGTTTTTT
- TRBJ1-1 TRBV3-1/TRBV3-2 - CASSPPGRAEAFF TGTGCCAGCAGCCCGCCAGGGAGGGCTGAAGCTTTCTTT
- TRBJ1-2 TRBV9 - CASSVGGAGAYGYTF TGTGCCAGCAGCGTAGGGGGCGCAGGGGCCTATGGCTACACCTTC
- TRBJ2-1 TRBV4-3 - CASSQDRGLHNEQFF TGCGCCAGCAGCCAAGATAGAGGTCTCCACAATGAGCAGTTCTTC
TRBD2 TRBJ2-3 TRBV5-1 - CASKLAGTSTDTQYF TGCGCCAGTAAACTAGCGGGGACTAGCACAGATACGCAGTATTTT
TRBD1 TRBJ1-4 TRBV19 - CASSPRDRINEKLFF TGTGCCAGTAGCCCCCGGGACAGGATTAATGAAAAACTGTTTTTT
- TRBJ2-2 TRBV28 - CASFVRNTGELFF TGTGCCAGCTTCGTCAGGAACACCGGGGAGCTGTTTTTT
- TRBJ2-1 TRBV28 - CASSLSRGGEQFF TGTGCCAGCAGTTTATCCAGGGGCGGTGAGCAGTTCTTC
TRBD2 TRBJ2-3 TRBV3-1/TRBV3-2 - CASSHHPTSGGYTQYF TGTGCCAGCAGCCATCACCCGACTAGCGGGGGCTATACGCAGTATTTT
- TRBJ1-1 TRBV5-1 - CASSLRGAEGAFF TGCGCCAGCAGCTTGAGGGGTGCGGAGGGAGCTTTCTTT
TRBD2 TRBJ2-3 TRBV28 - CASSPGGGTLSTDTQYF TGTGCCAGCAGCCCCGGGGGGGGCACGCTTAGCACAGATACGCAGTATTTT
TRBD1 TRBJ1-5 TRBV18 - CASSPTGGNQPQHF TGTGCCAGCTCACCGACAGGGGGTAATCAGCCCCAGCATTTT
TRBD2 TRBJ2-3 TRBV28 - CASGQDGTSGTPEYF TGTGCCAGCGGTCAAGATGGGACTAGCGGGACTCCGGAGTATTTT
TRBD2 TRBJ2-5 TRBV5-1 - CASSFPSGQETQYF TGCGCCAGCAGCTTTCCTAGCGGCCAAGAGACCCAGTACTTC
- TRBJ1-1 TRBV10-1 - CASSEGETGEAFF TGCGCCAGCAGTGAGGGGGAGACTGGTGAAGCTTTCTTT
- TRBJ1-3 TRBV4-1 once CASSERAVSGNTIYF TGCGCCAGCTCAGAACGCGCGGTCTCTGGAAACACCATATATTTT
- TRBJ2-7 TRBV7-2 once CASSRSYEQYF TGTGCCAGCAGTCGTAGTTACGAGCAGTACTTC
TRBD1 TRBJ2-1 TRBV2 - CASDSTGDPYNEQFF TGTGCCAGTGATTCGACAGGGGACCCCTACAATGAGCAGTTCTTC
TRBD1 TRBJ1-6 TRBV5-6 - CASSSRGTGGVSPLHF TGTGCCAGCAGCTCCAGGGGTACAGGGGGCGTGTCACCCCTCCACTTT
TRBD2 TRBJ2-7 TRBV7-8 - CASSHPSGTVPYEQYF TGTGCCAGCAGCCATCCAAGCGGGACGGTACCTTACGAGCAGTACTTC
- TRBJ2-4 TRBV29-1 - CSVITGLKNIQYF TGCAGCGTGATAACAGGGTTAAAAAACATTCAGTACTTC
- TRBJ2-3 TRBV7-9 - CASSYPYAQYF TGTGCCAGCAGCTACCCCTACGCGCAGTATTTT
TRBD1 TRBJ1-5 TRBV9 - CASSAGTELPEAQHF TGTGCCAGCAGCGCGGGGACAGAACTCCCTGAGGCCCAGCATTTT
- TRBJ1-2 TRBV28 once CASSYQGYSLTNYGYTF TGTGCCAGCAGTTACCAGGGCTACTCCCTAACTAACTATGGCTACACCTTC
TRBD1 TRBJ1-1 TRBV4-1 - CASSQDGPRRGWNTEAFF TGCGCCAGCAGCCAAGATGGCCCCCGCAGGGGGTGGAACACTGAAGCTTTCTTT
- TRBJ2-3 TRBV11-3 - CASSLGQFSTDTQYF TGTGCCAGCAGCTTAGGACAGTTTAGCACAGATACGCAGTATTTT
TRBD1 TRBJ2-6 TRBV5-1 - CASRSGGSGANVLTF TGCGCCAGCAGATCAGGGGGCTCTGGGGCCAACGTCCTGACTTTC
- TRBJ1-4 TRBV6-6 - CASSYSREKLFF TGTGCCAGCAGTTACTCCAGGGAAAAACTGTTTTTT
- TRBJ1-1 TRBV9 - CASSAEASTEAFF TGTGCCAGCAGCGCAGAGGCGAGCACTGAAGCTTTCTTT
- TRBJ1-1 TRBV5-1 - CASSRDTNTEAFF TGCGCCAGCAGCAGGGACACGAACACTGAAGCTTTCTTT
TRBD1 TRBJ1-1 TRBV25-1 once CASRWGQGETEAFF TGTGCCAGCAGATGGGGACAGGGGGAGACTGAAGCTTTCTTT
TRBD2 TRBJ2-7 TRBV9 - CASSAGGNGAYEQYF TGTGCCAGCAGCGCGGGGGGGAATGGAGCCTACGAGCAGTACTTC
- TRBJ1-2 TRBV9 - CASSADRRTYGYTF TGTGCCAGCAGCGCAGACAGGAGAACCTATGGCTACACCTTC
TRBD1 TRBJ1-3 TRBV4-1 - CASSQILGQGVSGNTIYF TGCGCCAGCAGCCAAATTTTAGGGCAGGGGGTGAGTGGAAACACCATATATTTT
TRBD2 TRBJ2-2 TRBV4-3 - CASSPGVAGGPGTGELFF TGCGCCAGCAGCCCCGGGGTAGCGGGAGGGCCCGGCACCGGGGAGCTGTTTTTT
TRBD1 TRBJ1-1 TRBV2 - CASTLGQLNTEAFF TGTGCCAGCACCCTGGGACAGCTTAACACTGAAGCTTTCTTT
- TRBJ1-1 TRBV5-1 - CASSLAADTEAFF TGCGCCAGCAGCTTGGCCGCGGACACTGAAGCTTTCTTT
- TRBJ2-1 TRBV28 - CASSFLRGRNEQFF TGTGCCAGTAGTTTCTTAAGAGGGAGAAATGAGCAGTTCTTC
TRBD1 TRBJ2-6 TRBV5-1 once CASSFPGQISGANVLTF TGCGCCAGCAGCTTTCCGGGACAGATCTCTGGGGCCAACGTCCTGACTTTC
TRBD2 TRBJ2-1 TRBV6-4 - CASSVLAGGYNEQFF TGTGCCAGCAGTGTACTAGCGGGGGGATACAATGAGCAGTTCTTC